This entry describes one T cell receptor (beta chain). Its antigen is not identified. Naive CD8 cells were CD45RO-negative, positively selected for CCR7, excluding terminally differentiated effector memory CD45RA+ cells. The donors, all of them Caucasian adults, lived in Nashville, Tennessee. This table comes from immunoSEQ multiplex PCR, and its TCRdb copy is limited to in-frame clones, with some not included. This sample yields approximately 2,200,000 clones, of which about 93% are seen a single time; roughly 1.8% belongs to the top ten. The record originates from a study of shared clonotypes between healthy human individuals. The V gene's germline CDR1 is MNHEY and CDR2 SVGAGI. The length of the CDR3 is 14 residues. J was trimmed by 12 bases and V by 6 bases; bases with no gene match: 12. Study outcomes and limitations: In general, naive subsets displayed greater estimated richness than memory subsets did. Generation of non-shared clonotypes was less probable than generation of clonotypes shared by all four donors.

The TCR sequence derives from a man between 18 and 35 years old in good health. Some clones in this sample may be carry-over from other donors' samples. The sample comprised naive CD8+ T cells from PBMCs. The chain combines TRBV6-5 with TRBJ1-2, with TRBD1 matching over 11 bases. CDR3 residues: CASSHGQGARSDTF. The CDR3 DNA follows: TGTGCCAGCAGCCATGGACAGGGGGCTAGATCGGACACCTTC.